These 10 T cell receptor beta chains were all obtained from the same sample, sequenced in a study of blood T cell repertoires in COVID-19. Using immunoSEQ multiplex PCR, the repertoire was profiled, and TCRdb retains in-frame clones only, with some absent. In the table there are 100,000 to 150,000 clones, 85% to 90% of which are singletons. Material: peripheral blood. These receptors were taken from a woman over 75 with acute or convalescent COVID-19.

The chain is built from TRBV4-1 and TRBJ1-5; TRBD1 might be the D (5 bases). Looked up from germline, CDR1 is MGHRA and CDR2 is YSYEKL. The CDR3 is made up of 16 amino acids. Trimming took 2 bases from V and 5 from J, leaving 16 bases between them. Here the CDR3 reads CASSQTERDGYQPQHF. The CDR3, as DNA: TGCGCCAGCAGCCAAACTGAGCGGGACGGTTATCAGCCCCAGCATTTT.

This clone was recorded only once. Written as DNA, the CDR3 is TGTGCCAGCAGCTCGGGAGGGGAGTTTGCAACTAATGAAAAACTGTTTTTT. This encodes CASSSGGEFATNEKLFF. The chain carries TRBV7-2 and TRBJ1-4, with D perhaps TRBD1 (5 bases). Germline V gene data show CDR1 as SGHTA and CDR2 as FQGNSA. Trimming removed 4 bases from V and 0 bases from J, with 15 bases in between. This CDR3 has 17 amino acids.

The rearrangement joins TRBV6-6 to TRBJ1-1; the D gene is possibly TRBD1 (6 bases). This CDR3 comprises 13 residues. Trimming cost V 6 bases and J 6 bases, with 14 bases left between them. Germline V CDR1 and CDR2: MNHNY, SVGAGI (reference sequence). The CDR3 region is CASSPGGGSEAFF. CDR3 DNA sequence: TGTGCCAGCAGCCCCGGGGGGGGCTCTGAAGCTTTCTTT.

The V call is TRBV28, the J call TRBJ2-4, with D perhaps TRBD1 (6 bases). The CDR3 has 14 amino acids. CDR1 and CDR2 from the germline V gene are MDHEN and SYDVKM. V lost 8 bases, J lost 3 bases, and 14 bases lay in between. DNA for the CDR3: TGTGCCAGCGCCGACCGAGGGGGCAAAAACATTCAGTACTTC. Translating it yields CASADRGGKNIQYF. The full variable domain, with the rest looked up from reference TRBV28 and TRBJ2-4, is DVKVTQSSRYLVKRTGEKVFLECVQDMDHENMFWYRQDPGLGLRLIYFSYDVKMKEKGDIPEGYSVSREKKERFSLILESASTNQTSMYLCASADRGGKNIQYFGAGTRLSVL.

Of note for this clone: At one end the junction does not follow the germline gene, possibly because of a read error. V usage is TRBV5-1 and J usage is TRBJ1-2, with TRBD1 identical over 7 bases. CDR1 is SGHRS and CDR2 is YFSETQ in the germline V gene. CDR3 length: 14 residues. DNA of the CDR3: TGCGCCAGCAGCTTGGGAACCTTACAGGGGATGAGGGCCTTC. This encodes CASSLGTLQGMRAF. Based on the CDR3 plus reference TRBV5-1 and TRBJ1-2, the full variable domain is KAGVTQTPRYLIKTRGQQVTLSCSPISGHRSVSWYQQTPGQGLQFLFEYFSETQRNKGNFPGRFSGRQFSNSRSEMNVSTLELGDSALYLCASSLGTLQGMRAFGSGTRLTVV.

This clone was seen only a few times. This sequence joins TRBV11-2 and TRBJ2-2, with a possible D match to TRBD1 (5 bases). CDR1 and CDR2 (germline): SGHAT, FQNNGV. The CDR3 has 12 residues. V gave up 5 bases and J gave up 8 bases, with 9 bases separating them. DNA for the CDR3: TGTGCCAGCAGCCCTGACAGTGGGGAGCTGTTTTTT. Its protein product is CASSPDSGELFF.

The V and J genes are TRBV20-1 and TRBJ1-2, with D perhaps TRBD1 (6 bases). The CDR3 covers 11 residues. Trimming removed 6 bases at V and 3 bases at J, with 8 bases between. CDR1 is DFQATT, CDR2 SNEGSKA, per germline (reference sequence). CDR3 coding DNA: TGCAGTGCCTCAGGGGACTATGGCTACACCTTC. Encoded protein: CSASGDYGYTF.

The genes are TRBV18 and TRBJ1-2; perhaps TRBD1 as D (5 bases). This CDR3 is built from 14 residues. V lost 6 bases to trimming and J lost 2 bases, with 13 bases between them. The germline CDR1 and CDR2 sequences are KGHSH and LQKENI. The CDR3 loop is CASSPPGGNYGYTF. The CDR3 region has the DNA TGTGCCAGCTCCCCCCCGGGGGGGAACTATGGCTACACCTTC. Looking up the rest from reference TRBV18 and TRBJ1-2 gives the full variable domain: NAGVMQNPRHLVRRRGQEARLRCSPMKGHSHVYWYRQLPEEGLKFMVYLQKENIIDESGMPKERFSAEFPKEGPSILRIQQVVRGDSAAYFCASSPPGGNYGYTFGSGTRLTVV.

The V call is TRBV5-1, the J call TRBJ2-5; possibly TRBD2 for D (6 bases). Trimming took 1 base from V and 5 from J, leaving 15 bases between them. CDR1 and CDR2 from the germline V gene are SGHRS and YFSETQ. This CDR3 comprises 15 residues. The CDR3 is CASSLLGQSGETQYF. The CDR3 DNA reads as TGCGCCAGCAGCTTGCTTGGGCAGAGCGGGGAGACCCAGTACTTC.

This sequence joins TRBV19 and TRBJ2-1; 7 nucleotides agree with TRBD1. With 2 bases clipped from V and 7 bases from J, the junction kept 11 bases outside the gene matches. The CDR3 has 16 amino acids. From germline, CDR1 is LNHDA and CDR2 SQIVND (reference sequence). CDR3 nucleotides: TGTGCCAGTAGTATAAACGGACAGGACCTACTAAATGAGCAGTTCTTC. Translating it yields CASSINGQDLLNEQFF.